The 20 T cell receptor beta chains listed next were all sequenced from one sample in a study of blood T cell repertoires in COVID-19. TCRdb keeps only in-frame clones here, not all; method: immunoSEQ multiplex PCR. The table records under 150,000 clones, approximately 80% of them present only once. The sample was PBMCs or T cells enriched from blood (not recorded which). Source of these receptors: a woman between 35 and 50 years old who had recovered from COVID-19.

The chain couples TRBV2 to TRBJ1-5, with D perhaps TRBD1 (6 bases). Germline CDR1 reads SNHLY; CDR2 reads FYNNEI. V was cut by 5 bases and J by 3 bases, with 14 bases left in between. CDR3 length: 15 residues. CDR3 loop: CASSPRTDSNQPQHF. CDR3 DNA: TGTGCCAGCAGTCCCCGGACAGACTCCAATCAGCCCCAGCATTTT.

This clone came up a few times. The chain carries TRBV5-4 and TRBJ1-1, with 7 bases that match TRBD1. The V gene's germline CDR1 is SGHNT and CDR2 YYREEE (reference sequence). This CDR3 is 14 amino acids long. Trimming at V came to 0 bases and at J to 5 bases, leaving 4 bases not matched to a gene. In nucleotides, the CDR3 is TGTGCCAGCAGCTTGGGACAGGGTGGAACTGAAGCTTTCTTT. Encoded protein: CASSLGQGGTEAFF.

The CDR3 is CASSPGLAGADTQYF. Here the CDR3 DNA reads TGTGCCAGCAGCCCGGGACTAGCGGGAGCAGATACGCAGTATTTT. The chain has TRBV13 and TRBJ2-3; 14 bases line up with TRBD2. The CDR3 is 15 residues long. Looked up from germline, CDR1 is PRHDT and CDR2 is FYEKMQ (reference sequence). J gave up 4 bases and V 5 bases, and 2 bases lay outside the gene matches.

The CDR3 nucleotides read TGTGCCATCAGTGGCAAAACGGGAGGGACAGATACGCAGTATTTT. This translates into CAISGKTGGTDTQYF. The J gene is TRBJ2-3, the V gene TRBV10-3; TRBD2 agrees at 8 bases. Germline V CDR1 and CDR2: ENHRY, SYGVKD. V was clipped by 4 bases and J by 3 bases; unmatched bases: 6. The CDR3 covers 15 residues.

This chain links TRBV6-5 with TRBJ1-3; tentative D call: TRBD1 (5 bases). V was trimmed by 7 bases and J by 0 bases, leaving 13 bases between them. In germline, CDR1 is MNHEY, CDR2 SVGAGI. This CDR3 has 15 amino acids. The CDR3 loop is CASTPQDHSGNTIYF. CDR3 coding DNA: TGTGCCAGCACTCCACAGGACCACTCTGGAAACACCATATATTTT.

CDR3 sequence (DNA): TGTGCCAGCAGCAGCGGACAGGGGCAAGCTTTCTTT. As protein: CASSSGQGQAFF. V gene TRBV7-9 combines with J gene TRBJ1-1, with TRBD1 matching over 9 bases. J gave up 9 bases and V 5 bases, and 4 bases lay outside the gene matches. CDR1 SEHNR and CDR2 FQNEAQ come from the germline V gene (reference sequence). This CDR3 has 12 amino acids.

The J gene is TRBJ1-4, the V gene TRBV4-1, with a possible D match to TRBD1 (6 bases). The CDR3 length is 15 residues. The ends were cut back, 0 bases at V and 2 bases at J, with 7 bases in the middle. The V gene's germline CDR1 is MGHRA and CDR2 YSYEKL. The CDR3 region is CASSQERGTNEKLFF. In nucleotides, the CDR3 is TGCGCCAGCAGCCAAGAAAGGGGGACTAATGAAAAACTGTTTTTT.

V is TRBV5-1 and J is TRBJ2-2; 13 bases match TRBD2. V shed 10 bases, J shed 5 bases, and the junction held 5 bases outside the gene matches. There are 14 residues in the CDR3. Germline V CDR1 and CDR2: SGHRS, YFSETQ. CDR3 region: CAGRLAGGTGELFF. CDR3 DNA: TGCGCCGGCCGACTAGCGGGAGGAACCGGGGAGCTGTTTTTT. Variable domain in full (rest from reference TRBV5-1 and TRBJ2-2): KAGVTQTPRYLIKTRGQQVTLSCSPISGHRSVSWYQQTPGQGLQFLFEYFSETQRNKGNFPGRFSGRQFSNSRSEMNVSTLELGDSALYLCAGRLAGGTGELFFGEGSRLTVL.

This clone came up a few times. This rearrangement joins TRBV19 to TRBJ1-5, with a tentative D call TRBD1 (6 bases). The CDR3 runs to 15 residues. V gave up 7 bases and J gave up 0 bases, with 13 bases separating them. The V gene's germline CDR1 is LNHDA and CDR2 SQIVND (reference sequence). For the CDR3, the DNA is TGTGCCAGTACCCGGACAGCAAATAGCAATCAGCCCCAGCATTTT. Protein product: CASTRTANSNQPQHF.

This chain links TRBV5-6 with TRBJ2-7, with D unclear. The germline CDR1 and CDR2 sequences are SGHDT and YYEEEE. V was cut by 4 bases and J by 3 bases, with 11 bases left in between. The CDR3 loop spans 13 amino acids. As DNA, the CDR3 is TGTGCCAGCAGCCCCCCCCGGGTCTACGAGCAGTACTTC. It yields the protein CASSPPRVYEQYF.

The gene calls are TRBV6-5 and TRBJ1-5; TRBD1 is a possible D gene (6 bases). CDR3 length: 14 amino acids. The V gene's germline CDR1 is MNHEY and CDR2 SVGAGI. Trimming cost V 4 bases and J 4 bases, with 11 bases left between them. CDR3 in amino acids: CASSSTGPNQPQHF. DNA of the CDR3: TGTGCCAGCAGTTCGACAGGCCCTAATCAGCCCCAGCATTTT.

This chain links TRBV30 with TRBJ1-1; 9 nucleotides line up with TRBD1. Germline lookup yields CDR1 GTSNPN and CDR2 SVGIG (reference sequence). This CDR3 spans 14 amino acids. V shed 2 bases and J 3 bases; nucleotides not matched to a gene: 4. CDR3 nucleotides: TGTGCCTGGAGTCGGACAGGGGTTCACACTGAAGCTTTCTTT. Translating it yields CAWSRTGVHTEAFF.

A remark on this clone: This same CDR3 is encoded by further DNA sequences in the sample. The chain recombines TRBV29-1 with TRBJ1-5; 7 nucleotides align to TRBD1. V shed 4 bases and J 5 bases; nucleotides not matched to a gene: 2. Germline-derived CDR1 and CDR2 are SQVTM and ANQGSEA. CDR3 length: 12 residues. The CDR3 DNA reads TGCAGCGTTGGGACAGGCGATCAGCCCCAGCATTTT. This encodes CSVGTGDQPQHF.

The chain is built from TRBV30 and TRBJ1-5; no reliable D call. The germline V gene has CDR1 GTSNPN and CDR2 SVGIG (reference sequence). Trimming pared 0 bases from V and 0 bases from J, leaving 9 bases between. There are 15 residues in the CDR3. The CDR3: CAWSVPEYSNQPQHF. The CDR3 DNA reads as TGTGCCTGGAGTGTACCAGAATATAGCAATCAGCCCCAGCATTTT.

The chain carries TRBV10-3 and TRBJ1-1; D is ambiguous. With 8 bases removed from V and 3 bases from J, the gap between germline ends came to 7 bases. This CDR3 is 11 amino acids long. Germline values: CDR1 ENHRY, CDR2 SYGVKD. DNA for the CDR3: TGTGCCATCGGTCTATACACTGAAGCTTTCTTT. This sequence encodes CAIGLYTEAFF.

The chain uses TRBV9 and TRBJ2-1, with TRBD2 matching over 15 bases. The CDR3 spans 17 residues. J gave up 8 bases and V 4 bases, and 10 bases lay outside the gene matches. CDR1 SGDLS and CDR2 YYNGEE come from the germline V gene. This CDR3 reads CASSTSGTSGGLDEQFF. The CDR3 region has the DNA TGTGCCAGCAGCACCTCCGGGACTAGCGGGGGGTTGGATGAGCAGTTCTTC.

In its sample, this clone was seen a few times. The chain has TRBV19 and TRBJ2-2, with 7 bases matching TRBD2. V gave up 5 bases and J gave up 0 bases; unmatched junction bases: 3. Germline-derived CDR1 and CDR2 are LNHDA and SQIVND (reference sequence). The CDR3 loop spans 15 amino acids. This chain's CDR3 is CASSSGLSNTGELFF. CDR3 in DNA: TGTGCCAGTAGTTCGGGACTATCGAACACCGGGGAGCTGTTTTTT.

The chain combines TRBV10-3 with TRBJ1-1; weak D call: TRBD1 (5 bases). This CDR3 spans 14 amino acids. Germline CDR1 is ENHRY and CDR2 is SYGVKD. V dropped 3 bases and J dropped 5 bases, with 13 bases sitting between them. CDR3 loop: CAISEVQGRTEAFF. The CDR3 nucleotides are TGTGCCATCAGTGAAGTGCAGGGTCGGACTGAAGCTTTCTTT.

The chain is built from TRBV7-9 and TRBJ1-2; the D is unclear. The CDR3 is 12 residues long. The germline V and J ends were trimmed by 5 bases and 3 bases, with 7 bases remaining between them. Looked up from germline, CDR1 is SEHNR and CDR2 is FQNEAQ (reference sequence). CDR3 protein: CASSVADYGYTF. DNA of the CDR3: TGTGCCAGCAGCGTGGCGGACTATGGCTACACCTTC.

V is TRBV5-1 and J is TRBJ2-1; D uncertain. Trimming removed 6 bases from V and 10 bases from J, with 17 bases in between. This CDR3 spans 13 amino acids. Germline loops: CDR1 SGHRS, CDR2 YFSETQ. CDR3 sequence reads: CASTPASSGEQFF. The CDR3 nucleotides are TGCGCCAGCACCCCCGCCTCCTCCGGGGAGCAGTTCTTC.